A selection of T cell receptor beta chains follows, all from one sample in a study of T-cell memory formation after mild COVID-19. TCRdb called the 5' RACE reads again in MiXCR, with one record for every CDR3 protein. The repertoire holds 550,000 to 600,000 distinct CDR3 sequences, with roughly 20% as singletons. Sequenced material: PBMCs or a T cell subset sorted from them (not recorded which). These receptors all stem from an adult woman who had mild COVID-19 (a few samples of this study predate the infection). Cell type and time point are not known. Each CDR3 is given with its conserved first and last residue. Each record gives: V gene, J gene, D gene, clone size, CDR3 DNA, CDR3 protein. A D gene is named only where the DNA matches it firmly. Rows give clone size only sometimes, using once, few, many, or a class for an expanded clone.

TRBV29-1	TRBJ2-1	-	-	TGCAGCGTTTTCCCCACCGTGGGCTACAATGAGCAGTTCTTC	CSVFPTVGYNEQFF
TRBV7-9	TRBJ2-5	-	few	TGTGCCAGCAGCCCCGGACGGATCCAAGAGACCCAGTACTTC	CASSPGRIQETQYF
TRBV6-6	TRBJ2-7	-	few	TGTGCCAGCACTACAGTGCTCCTAGACGAGCAGTACTTC	CASTTVLLDEQYF
TRBV13	TRBJ2-2	TRBD1	-	TGTGCCAGCAGCCCCGGACAGGGGTTCCTGAACACCGGGGAGCTGTTTTTT	CASSPGQGFLNTGELFF
TRBV7-3	TRBJ2-6	TRBD2	-	TGTGCCAGCAGCTTAGGTTATGGCGGGAGGGCCCTCTCCGGGGCCAACGTCCTGACTTTC	CASSLGYGGRALSGANVLTF
TRBV27	TRBJ1-1	TRBD1	few	TGTGCCAGCAGTGTACAGGGGTGGGGCGCTGAAGCTTTCTTT	CASSVQGWGAEAFF
TRBV27	TRBJ2-3	-	few	TGTGCCAGCAGGAAATACTCCGGGACAGCGGGGTTCACAGATACGCAGTATTTT	CASRKYSGTAGFTDTQYF
TRBV5-6	TRBJ2-2	TRBD2	few	TGTGCCAGCAGCTTACTTCTAGCGGGAGGGAACACCGGGGAGCTGTTTTTT	CASSLLLAGGNTGELFF
TRBV18	TRBJ1-6	-	once	TGTGCCAGCTCACCACCGGGCGGGGTTATTCTCCCCCTCCACTTT	CASSPPGGVILPLHF
TRBV5-1	TRBJ1-1	TRBD1	few	TGCGCCAGCAGCTGGGCTGGGACAGGGGTTTCTACTGAAGCTTTCTTT	CASSWAGTGVSTEAFF
TRBV7-8	TRBJ2-1	-	few	TGTGCCAGCAGCCGGTCGGCGCACCACCCCCTCTTC	CASSRSAHHPLF
TRBV9	TRBJ2-5	-	-	TGTGCCAGCAGCGTAGGTGGGCCACTAGAAGAGACCCAGTACTTC	CASSVGGPLEETQYF
TRBV19	TRBJ2-1	-	few	TGTGCCAGTAGTATCGGGTGGAATGAGCAGTTCTTC	CASSIGWNEQFF
TRBV6-5	TRBJ1-2	-	few	TGTGCCAGCAGTTACTCGAGGGAGTTGAACTATGGCTACACCTTC	CASSYSRELNYGYTF
TRBV4-3	TRBJ2-1	TRBD2	few	TGCGCCAGCAGCCTGGATATAGCGGGAGCACCCCACAATGAGCAGTTCTTC	CASSLDIAGAPHNEQFF
TRBV10-2	TRBJ2-4	-	few	TGCGCCAGCAGGAAGGAGTACATTCAGTACTTC	CASRKEYIQYF
TRBV24-1	TRBJ2-1	TRBD1	-	TGTGCCACCAGTGATATAGGGGCAGGGGGCTTGAATGAGCAGTTCTTC	CATSDIGAGGLNEQFF
TRBV2	TRBJ1-2	-	few	TGTGCCAGCATCCCAGCGAGACAGAGCAATGGCTACACCTTC	CASIPARQSNGYTF
TRBV7-2	TRBJ2-2	TRBD2	-	TGTGCCAGCAGCAAACGATCGGGAGCGGGACGTGGGCGGTGGGAGCTGTTTTTT	CASSKRSGAGRGRWELFF
TRBV30	TRBJ2-7	-	few	TGTGCCTGGAGTGGCCTTGGGGGCTACGAGCAGTACTTC	CAWSGLGGYEQYF
TRBV10-3	TRBJ1-5	TRBD1	-	TGTGCCATTGCTCAGGGGGACAATCAGCCCCAGCATTTT	CAIAQGDNQPQHF
TRBV6-1	TRBJ2-2	-	few	TGTGCCAGCAGTCACAGGCTTGATAACACCGGGGAGCTGTTTTTT	CASSHRLDNTGELFF
TRBV7-2	TRBJ2-1	TRBD2	few	TGTGCCAGCAGCTTAGCGACTAGCGGGAGGGATGAGCAGTTCTTC	CASSLATSGRDEQFF
TRBV3-1	TRBJ2-7	-	-	TGTGCCAGCAGCCAAGGGGTACAGGGTAAGTGGAACGAGCAGTACTTC	CASSQGVQGKWNEQYF
TRBV20-1	TRBJ1-5	TRBD1	few	TGCAGTGCTAGAAACTCATTAGGGGGCAGGAGCAATCAGCCCCAGCATTTT	CSARNSLGGRSNQPQHF
TRBV7-2	TRBJ1-2	TRBD1	-	TGTGCCAGCAGCTTAGGGACAGGTGGCTGGTGCTTC	CASSLGTGGWCF
TRBV7-2	TRBJ2-3	TRBD2	-	TGTGCCAGCAGCTTAGTGACTAGCGGGAGTCCAGATACGCAGTATTTT	CASSLVTSGSPDTQYF
TRBV24-1	TRBJ2-3	TRBD2	many	TGTGCCACCAGTGACCTGCTAGCGGGGGGACCAGATACGCAGTATTTT	CATSDLLAGGPDTQYF
TRBV27	TRBJ1-5	-	-	TGTGCCAGCAGTGAGACCGGGACATTAGGAAATCAGCCCCAGCATTTT	CASSETGTLGNQPQHF
TRBV10-3	TRBJ2-7	-	-	TGTGCCATCAGTGAGGATGGGAGGCCAGGAAACGAGCAGTACTTC	CAISEDGRPGNEQYF
TRBV5-6	TRBJ2-2	-	-	TGTGCCAGCAGTTCGTCAGGGGTTGCCACCGGGGAGCTGTTTTTT	CASSSSGVATGELFF
TRBV29-1	TRBJ2-6	-	few	TGCAGCGTTGTAATCAGCTCTGGGGCCAACGTCCTGACTTTC	CSVVISSGANVLTF
TRBV6-5	TRBJ2-1	-	-	TGTGCCAGCAGGGGTGTTGGCTACAATGAGCAGTTCTTC	CASRGVGYNEQFF
TRBV6-5	TRBJ1-6	-	once	TGTGCCAGCAGTTACTCGAACAGGGATAATTCACCCCTCCACTTT	CASSYSNRDNSPLHF
TRBV9	TRBJ2-3	TRBD2	few	TGTGCCAGCAGCGCACCGGGACTAGCTATGAATACGCAGTATTTT	CASSAPGLAMNTQYF
TRBV10-3	TRBJ2-7	-	-	TGTGCCATCAGTCAGGGGCCCTACGAGCAGTACTTC	CAISQGPYEQYF
TRBV7-8	TRBJ2-1	-	-	TGTGCCAGCAGCTTAATATACCAGCGGGTTAACAATGAGCAGTTCTTC	CASSLIYQRVNNEQFF
TRBV28	TRBJ2-2	TRBD2	-	TGTGCCAGCAGAGCGGGAGGGGTCACCGGGGAGCTGTTTTTT	CASRAGGVTGELFF
TRBV6-5	TRBJ2-1	-	few	TGTGCCAGCAGTTACTCGGGGGGGGCGAGCGATGAGCAGTTCTTC	CASSYSGGASDEQFF
TRBV19	TRBJ2-7	TRBD1	-	TGTGCCAGTAGTATCTGGGCAGGGGGACCCTACGAGCAGTACTTC	CASSIWAGGPYEQYF
TRBV6-2/TRBV6-3	TRBJ2-7	TRBD2	-	TGTGCCAGCAGTCTAGGACTAGTCTACGAGCAGTACTTC	CASSLGLVYEQYF
TRBV5-1	TRBJ2-5	TRBD1	-	TGCGCCAGCAGCTCACAAACCGGGACAGGGCAAGAGACCCAGTACTTC	CASSSQTGTGQETQYF
TRBV19	TRBJ1-6	-	-	TGTGCCAGTAGTTTTCGCGTTAATTCACCCCTCCACTTT	CASSFRVNSPLHF
TRBV14	TRBJ1-6	-	-	TGTGCCAGCAGCCAAGATGGGGAGTTCAAGTCACCCCTCCACTTT	CASSQDGEFKSPLHF
TRBV5-6	TRBJ2-7	-	few	TGTGCCAGCAGCTTGTCGCGGGCCGAGCAGTACTTC	CASSLSRAEQYF
TRBV19	TRBJ1-5	-	-	TGTGCCAGTAGGGCGGGGCCGCCGGAAGGGCCCCAGCATTTT	CASRAGPPEGPQHF
TRBV7-6	TRBJ2-2	TRBD2	few	TGTGCCAGCAGCTTAGTTGGGACTAGCAGCGGGGAGCTGTTTTTT	CASSLVGTSSGELFF
TRBV27	TRBJ1-2	TRBD1	few	TGTGCCAGCAGTCAAACAGGGGACTATGGCTACACCTTC	CASSQTGDYGYTF
TRBV2	TRBJ1-1	-	-	TGTGCCAGCATATTACAGGGTATCACTGAAGCTTTCTTT	CASILQGITEAFF
TRBV3-1	TRBJ2-3	-	-	TGTGCCAGCAGCCATGTGGGAAATACGCAGTATTTT	CASSHVGNTQYF
TRBV27	TRBJ2-7	-	-	TGTGCCAGCAGTTTCACCGGGACGGCCACCTACGAGCAGTACTTC	CASSFTGTATYEQYF
TRBV20-1	TRBJ2-1	TRBD2	-	TGCAGTGCTAGAAGGCTAGCGGGAGAAGGCTACAATGAGCAGTTCTTC	CSARRLAGEGYNEQFF
TRBV6-6	TRBJ1-2	TRBD1	-	TGTGCCAGCATTATACCGGGACAGGGAGGATTAGGCTACACCTTC	CASIIPGQGGLGYTF